The 21 T cell receptor beta chains below all came from one sample that was sequenced in a study of cytomegalovirus exposure and HLA in healthy donors. Primers for the PCR totalled 60 Vbeta and 13 Jbeta. The assay was immunoSEQ multiplex PCR, and TCRdb's table has in-frame clones only and misses some. In the table there are around 150,000 clones, about 83% of which are singletons. Sequencing was done on a sample of PBMCs. The receptors here all came from a woman aged 25 to 45 in good health and CMV-seronegative.

This clone appeared once. The rearrangement joins TRBV13 to TRBJ2-1; D might be TRBD2 (6 bases). Germline V gene data show CDR1 as PRHDT and CDR2 as FYEKMQ (reference sequence). V lost 1 base and J 7 bases, leaving 11 bases between the germline ends. The CDR3 covers 14 residues. CDR3 in DNA: TGTGCCAGCAGCTTAGCGGGAGTTAGGAATGAGCAGTTCTTC. Protein sequence: CASSLAGVRNEQFF. Full variable domain (remainder filled in from reference TRBV13 and TRBJ2-1): AAGVIQSPRHLIKEKRETATLKCYPIPRHDTVYWYQQGPGQDPQFLISFYEKMQSDKGSIPDRFSAQQFSDYHSELNMSSLELGDSALYFCASSLAGVRNEQFFGPGTRLTVL.

The chain links TRBV27 to TRBJ2-2; 7 nucleotides agree with TRBD1. The CDR3 has 13 residues. Losses at the gene ends were 7 bases for V and 7 bases for J; bases not matched to a gene: 6. Germline CDR1 MNHEY, CDR2 SMNVEV (reference sequence). The CDR3 is CASKGAYNGELFF. For the CDR3, the DNA is TGTGCCAGCAAGGGGGCTTACAACGGGGAGCTGTTTTTT.

The rearrangement links TRBV19 to TRBJ2-2; D perhaps matches TRBD1 (6 bases). This CDR3 has 14 residues. Per germline, CDR1 LNHDA and CDR2 SQIVND (reference sequence). Trimming removed 6 bases from V and 1 base from J, with 9 bases in between. This CDR3 is CASRRTVNTGELFF. For the CDR3, the DNA is TGTGCCAGTAGGAGGACAGTGAACACCGGGGAGCTGTTTTTT.

The table lists this clone with a count of one. This chain joins TRBV4-3 and TRBJ1-2; D is uncertain. With 3 bases removed from V and 5 bases from J, the gap between germline ends came to 19 bases. This CDR3 is built from 16 residues. The V gene's germline CDR1 is LGHNA and CDR2 YSLEER. In DNA form, the CDR3 reads TGCGCCAGCAGCCAGGACCCTCGGGGTTGGAGTTATGGCTACACCTTC. Translation gives CASSQDPRGWSYGYTF.

The chain has TRBV4-3 and TRBJ1-6; possible D gene TRBD1, 6 bases. V was cut by 0 bases and J by 10 bases, with 16 bases left in between. The germline V gene encodes CDR1 LGHNA and CDR2 YSLEER. The CDR3 covers 16 residues. In DNA, the CDR3 is TGCGCCAGCAGCCAAGAAGGTGGGACATCCCGGTCACCCCTCCACTTT. Translating gives CASSQEGGTSRSPLHF.

The chain employs TRBV10-1 and TRBJ2-7, with 10 nucleotides matching TRBD2. Losses at the gene ends were 6 bases for V and 7 bases for J; bases not matched to a gene: 6. Germline values: CDR1 WNHNN, CDR2 SYGVQD (reference sequence). The CDR3 has 13 residues. The CDR3 sequence is CASSSGRALEQYF. The CDR3 coding sequence is TGCGCCAGCAGCAGCGGGAGGGCCCTGGAGCAGTACTTC.

V and J are TRBV9 and TRBJ1-2, with TRBD1 matching 11 bases. The CDR3 spans 16 residues. The germline V gene has CDR1 SGDLS and CDR2 YYNGEE. Losses at the gene ends were 4 bases for V and 7 bases for J; bases not matched to a gene: 12. The CDR3 DNA reads as TGTGCCAGCAGCCCCCCCCAGGGACAGGGGGTGGGTGGCTACACCTTC. Translated: CASSPPQGQGVGGYTF.

The chain is built from TRBV18 and TRBJ2-3; no clear D. The V and J ends lost 3 bases and 6 bases respectively, with 10 bases between them. The CDR3 covers 13 residues. Germline V gene sequence: CDR1 KGHSH, CDR2 LQKENI. CDR3: CASSPVKSDTQYF. In nucleotides, the CDR3 is TGTGCCAGCTCACCTGTAAAATCGGATACGCAGTATTTT. Full variable domain (missing parts from reference TRBV18 and TRBJ2-3): NAGVMQNPRHLVRRRGQEARLRCSPMKGHSHVYWYRQLPEEGLKFMVYLQKENIIDESGMPKERFSAEFPKEGPSILRIQQVVRGDSAAYFCASSPVKSDTQYFGPGTRLTVL.

The chain couples TRBV6-1 to TRBJ1-1; 8 bases are shared with TRBD1. Germline loops: CDR1 MNHNS, CDR2 SASEGT. The CDR3 has 15 residues. With V trimmed by 5 bases and J by 4 bases, 9 bases remained unmatched. The CDR3 loop reads CASSPRYGQGTEAFF. CDR3 coding DNA: TGTGCCAGCAGTCCCCGGTACGGACAGGGCACTGAAGCTTTCTTT.

The V call is TRBV5-4, the J call TRBJ1-4, with D possibly TRBD1 on 5 matching bases. The V gene lost 0 bases and the J gene lost 2 bases, with 8 bases spanning the gap. In germline, CDR1 is SGHNT, CDR2 YYREEE (reference sequence). This CDR3 contains 15 residues. The CDR3 coding sequence is TGTGCCAGCAGCTTGGTTGGGGGGACTAATGAAAAACTGTTTTTT. Protein product: CASSLVGGTNEKLFF.

The chain uses TRBV6-6 and TRBJ1-2; 10 nucleotides agree with TRBD1. CDR1 and CDR2 (germline): MNHNY, SVGAGI (reference sequence). J was trimmed by 8 bases and V by 6 bases; bases with no gene match: 6. The CDR3 loop spans 13 amino acids. The CDR3 protein is CASSMTGGIGYTF. DNA of the CDR3: TGTGCCAGCAGCATGACAGGGGGCATCGGCTACACCTTC.

The chain uses TRBV7-2 and TRBJ2-3; TRBD1 might be the D (5 bases). CDR3 length: 16 residues. The germline CDR1 and CDR2 sequences are SGHTA and FQGNSA. With 1 base removed from V and 4 bases from J, the gap between germline ends came to 15 bases. This CDR3 is CASSLGQGHGADTQYF. DNA for the CDR3: TGTGCCAGCAGCTTAGGGCAGGGTCACGGCGCAGATACGCAGTATTTT.

This clone has only one observation. The CDR3: CASSFSGGGQPQHF. The CDR3 DNA is TGTGCCAGCAGCTTTTCAGGGGGCGGGCAGCCCCAGCATTTT. The chain employs TRBV7-9 and TRBJ1-5; 8 nucleotides line up with TRBD1. CDR3 length: 14 amino acids. J was trimmed by 7 bases and V by 3 bases; bases with no gene match: 5. Germline loops: CDR1 SEHNR, CDR2 FQNEAQ (reference sequence).

V gene TRBV7-2 combines with J gene TRBJ2-2, with TRBD2 matching 8 bases. V trimming: 3 bases; J trimming: 7 bases; junction bases outside the gene matches: 7. This CDR3 is built from 15 residues. Germline V CDR1 and CDR2: SGHTA, FQGNSA. The CDR3 sequence: CASSFQAGVGGELFF. Written as DNA, the CDR3 is TGTGCCAGCAGCTTTCAAGCGGGAGTAGGCGGGGAGCTGTTTTTT.

The chain combines TRBV28 with TRBJ2-3, with TRBD2 matching over 10 bases. Trimming took 7 bases from V and 5 from J; bases not matched to a gene: 6. Germline loops: CDR1 MDHEN, CDR2 SYDVKM. CDR3 size: 14 residues. This CDR3 reads CASTLRTSGDTQYF. The DNA for the CDR3 is TGTGCCAGCACCCTGAGGACTAGCGGAGATACGCAGTATTTT.

This sequence joins TRBV5-6 and TRBJ1-6; maybe TRBD1 (5 bases). The germline gives CDR1 SGHDT, CDR2 YYEEEE. The CDR3 runs 14 residues. V was cut by 4 bases and J by 7 bases, with 12 bases left in between. CDR3 sequence reads: CASSPYGGNSPLHF. Written as DNA, the CDR3 is TGTGCCAGCAGCCCTTACGGGGGGAATTCACCCCTCCACTTT.

The V gene is TRBV4-3, the J gene TRBJ2-3; 12 nucleotides agree with TRBD2. The V segment lost 4 bases and the J segment 2 bases; nucleotides outside the gene matches: 7. CDR1 LGHNA and CDR2 YSLEER come from the germline V gene. The CDR3 consists of 17 residues. In nucleotides, the CDR3 is TGCGCCAGCAGCCTCCGACTAGCGGGGGTGTCCACAGATACGCAGTATTTT. The encoded protein is CASSLRLAGVSTDTQYF.

The chain employs TRBV14 and TRBJ2-7; 8 bases map to TRBD1. The V gene's germline CDR1 is SGHDN and CDR2 FVKESK. CDR3 length: 15 amino acids. With V trimmed by 3 bases and J by 3 bases, 7 bases remained unmatched. CDR3 region: CASSQGQVLGYEQYF. The CDR3 DNA reads TGTGCCAGCAGCCAGGGACAGGTCTTAGGCTACGAGCAGTACTTC.

The rearrangement links TRBV11-2 to TRBJ2-3, with TRBD2 identical over 7 bases. V trimming: 4 bases; J trimming: 0 bases; junction bases outside the gene matches: 1. The germline V gene has CDR1 SGHAT and CDR2 FQNNGV. This CDR3 has 14 amino acids. DNA for the CDR3: TGTGCCAGCAGCTCTAGCGGTAGCACAGATACGCAGTATTTT. This translates into CASSSSGSTDTQYF.

V gene TRBV27 combines with J gene TRBJ1-1; TRBD1 aligns across 10 bases. CDR1 and CDR2 from the germline V gene are MNHEY and SMNVEV (reference sequence). J was trimmed by 6 bases and V by 7 bases; bases with no gene match: 11. This CDR3 has 15 amino acids. CDR3 DNA sequence: TGTGCCAGCATCGCCGGGACAGGGGTTTTGGCTGAAGCTTTCTTT. Its protein product is CASIAGTGVLAEAFF.

This clone appeared a few times. The chain uses TRBV27 and TRBJ1-5; 9 positions match TRBD1. V lost 9 bases to trimming and J lost 0 bases; unmatched junction nucleotides: 30. There are 23 residues in the CDR3. CDR1 MNHEY and CDR2 SMNVEV come from the germline V gene (reference sequence). CDR3 protein: CARARGTGQRCIGGSYSNQPQHF. The CDR3 DNA reads as TGTGCCAGAGCACGCGGGACAGGGCAAAGGTGCATAGGGGGTTCTTATAGCAATCAGCCCCAGCATTTT.